This T cell receptor (beta chain) is drawn from a study of T cells in tuberculosis. Per the germline V gene, CDR1 is SGHRS and CDR2 is YFSETQ. The CDR3 loop spans 19 amino acids. After removal of 6 bases from V and 8 bases from J, the junction contained 24 bases not matched to a gene. Generated by immunoSEQ multiplex PCR, the TCRdb table keeps only in-frame clones and is missing some. This table holds more than 35,000 clones, around 96% found once. This clone showed up just once. The V and J genes are TRBV5-1 and TRBJ2-1; 9 bases map to TRBD1. Sequencing was performed on PBMCs. The TCR comes from a donor between 10 and 35 years old with latent tuberculosis or without tuberculosis infection. CDR3 region: CASKSQTAAGTGSSHEQFF. The DNA of the CDR3 is TGCGCCAGCAAGAGCCAGACAGCAGCCGGGACAGGGTCGTCGCATGAGCAGTTCTTC.